What follows are 30 T cell receptor beta chains derived from one specimen sequenced in a study of T cells in localized non-small cell lung cancer. Sequencing used immunoSEQ multiplex PCR; TCRdb keeps in-frame clones, though not all of them. The data show roughly 38,000 clones, with over 75% seen just once and around a sixth held by the top ten. The sequences come from peripheral blood, collected before any cancer treatment. The receptors were gathered from a male donor at least 60 years old with stage III squamous cell lung carcinoma.

The chain carries TRBV9 and TRBJ1-6; D not resolved. The germline gives CDR1 SGDLS, CDR2 YYNGEE. The CDR3 contains 17 residues. V gave up 0 bases and J gave up 0 bases, with 10 bases separating them. DNA of the CDR3: TGTGCCAGCAGCGTAGCGCAGGACCGCTCCTATAATTCACCCCTCCACTTT. Its protein is CASSVAQDRSYNSPLHF.

The V call is TRBV6-4, the J call TRBJ2-3; D may be TRBD1 (6 bases). Germline V gene data show CDR1 as MRHNA and CDR2 as SNTAGT. The CDR3 is 16 residues long. V lost 4 bases and J 0 bases, leaving 14 bases between the germline ends. CDR3 DNA sequence: TGTGCCAGCAGTGTACAGGGCCCCCCTAGCACAGATACGCAGTATTTT. It specifies CASSVQGPPSTDTQYF.

This sequence joins TRBV6-1 and TRBJ1-1; D is unclear. Germline CDR1 and CDR2: MNHNS and SASEGT. This CDR3 contains 13 residues. The V and J ends lost 3 bases and 1 base respectively, with 6 bases between them. This CDR3 reads CASSEDWNTEAFF. CDR3 DNA: TGTGCCAGCAGTGAGGACTGGAACACTGAAGCTTTCTTT.

The rearrangement joins TRBV5-1 to TRBJ2-7; 7 bases map to TRBD1. Unmatched junction bases numbered 7, after V lost 1 base and J lost 3 bases. The CDR3 consists of 15 residues. Per germline, CDR1 SGHRS and CDR2 YFSETQ. As DNA, the CDR3 is TGCGCCAGCAGCTTGTCTTTACAGGGGAACTACGAGCAGTACTTC. Translated: CASSLSLQGNYEQYF. Combining the CDR3 with reference TRBV5-1 and TRBJ2-7 gives the whole variable domain KAGVTQTPRYLIKTRGQQVTLSCSPISGHRSVSWYQQTPGQGLQFLFEYFSETQRNKGNFPGRFSGRQFSNSRSEMNVSTLELGDSALYLCASSLSLQGNYEQYFGPGTRLTVT.

The V call is TRBV7-8, the J call TRBJ2-1, with D maybe TRBD1 (6 bases). V was clipped by 2 bases and J by 2 bases, with 16 bases between them. This CDR3 spans 17 amino acids. Germline V gives CDR1 SGHVS, CDR2 FQNEAQ. Here the CDR3 DNA reads TGTGCCAGCAGCTTAACTCAGGGGTCGTTAGCCTACAATGAGCAGTTCTTC. The encoded protein is CASSLTQGSLAYNEQFF.

The chain joins TRBV11-2 to TRBJ2-5; the D gene is possibly TRBD2 (6 bases). Germline CDR1 and CDR2: SGHAT and FQNNGV. The CDR3 is 15 residues long. V was pared by 2 bases and J by 1 base, with 11 bases between. In nucleotides, the CDR3 is TGTGCCAGCAGCTTATTTCGGGGGTCCCAAGAGACCCAGTACTTC. Translated, it gives CASSLFRGSQETQYF.

The chain joins TRBV5-1 to TRBJ2-1; D gene ambiguous. This CDR3 is built from 13 residues. With 2 bases removed from V and 4 bases from J, the gap between germline ends came to 7 bases. CDR1 is SGHRS, CDR2 YFSETQ, per germline. Here the CDR3 reads CASSLTEYNEQFF. Here the CDR3 DNA reads TGCGCCAGCAGCTTAACGGAGTACAATGAGCAGTTCTTC.

This clone was counted once. The genes are TRBV9 and TRBJ1-4, with TRBD1 identical over 7 bases. V lost 0 bases to trimming and J lost 8 bases; unmatched junction nucleotides: 16. The CDR3 runs to 18 residues. The germline V gene encodes CDR1 SGDLS and CDR2 YYNGEE. CDR3 region: CASSVGRGVTGREEKLFF. The CDR3 DNA sequence: TGTGCCAGCAGCGTAGGTCGGGGGGTGACAGGGAGGGAAGAAAAACTGTTTTTT.

This clone was detected a few times. This sequence joins TRBV6-5 and TRBJ1-1, with D unresolved. V gave up 4 bases and J gave up 0 bases, with 12 bases separating them. The CDR3 totals 15 residues. Germline lookup yields CDR1 MNHEY and CDR2 SVGAGI. The CDR3 nucleotides are TGTGCCAGCAGTTCCCTCGGACTGATGAACACTGAAGCTTTCTTT. Its translation: CASSSLGLMNTEAFF.

The J gene is TRBJ2-7, the V gene TRBV5-7; D is possibly TRBD2 (6 bases). TRBV5-7 is sorted into the ORF group, with uncertain function. The CDR3 loop spans 12 amino acids. The ends were cut back, 2 bases at V and 5 bases at J, with 8 bases in the middle. CDR3 loop: CASSFGGNEQYF. CDR3 nucleotides: TGTGCCAGCAGCTTCGGAGGGAACGAGCAGTACTTC.

The gene calls are TRBV15 and TRBJ2-5, with TRBD2 matching over 9 bases. The germline gives CDR1 LNHNV, CDR2 YYDKDF (reference sequence). The J segment lost 5 bases and the V segment lost 2 bases, leaving 3 bases of the junction unmatched. The CDR3 contains 14 residues. For the CDR3, the DNA is TGTGCCACCAGCAGAAGGACTAGCGCGGAGACCCAGTACTTC. This codes for CATSRRTSAETQYF.

The V gene is TRBV7-2, the J gene TRBJ2-2, with D hard to call. Germline values: CDR1 SGHTA, CDR2 FQGNSA. Trimming cost V 4 bases and J 4 bases, with 13 bases left between them. The CDR3 has 15 residues. CDR3 DNA sequence: TGTGCCAGCAGCTCTGGACGGACGGGCACCGGGGAGCTGTTTTTT. It yields the protein CASSSGRTGTGELFF.

The chain combines TRBV28 with TRBJ1-2; 7 bases line up with TRBD1. Germline-derived CDR1 and CDR2 are MDHEN and SYDVKM. This CDR3 comprises 15 residues. Trimming at V came to 4 bases and at J to 5 bases, leaving 10 bases not matched to a gene. Written as DNA, the CDR3 is TGTGCCAGCAGTTCCCCACAGGGGATTAGGTATGGCTACACCTTC. This translates into CASSSPQGIRYGYTF.

The chain has TRBV6-5 and TRBJ2-2; 7 nucleotides align to TRBD1. There are 13 residues in the CDR3. Germline CDR1 reads MNHEY; CDR2 reads SVGAGI. The V segment lost 3 bases and the J segment 6 bases; nucleotides outside the gene matches: 1. The CDR3 DNA sequence: TGTGCCAGCAGTTATCAGGGGGCCGGGGAGCTGTTTTTT. Protein: CASSYQGAGELFF.

The rearrangement joins TRBV10-2 to TRBJ1-5, with 9 bases identical to TRBD1. The CDR3 is made up of 15 amino acids. The V gene end was trimmed by 6 bases and the J gene end by 4 bases; junction bases not matched to a gene: 7. Looked up from germline, CDR1 is WSHSY and CDR2 is SAAADI. CDR3 in DNA: TGCGCCAGCAGCCCACAGGGGGCAAGGAATCAGCCCCAGCATTTT. Residues: CASSPQGARNQPQHF.

This clone counts as medium-sized. V usage is TRBV2 and J usage is TRBJ1-5; D is undetermined. The CDR3 totals 14 residues. The V end lost 3 bases, the J end lost 3 bases, and 9 bases lay between the germline ends. Germline V gene sequence: CDR1 SNHLY, CDR2 FYNNEI. The CDR3 loop is CASSDSMINQPQHF. The DNA for the CDR3 is TGTGCCAGCAGTGACAGCATGATCAATCAGCCCCAGCATTTT.

V gene TRBV9 combines with J gene TRBJ1-2, with a tentative D call TRBD1 (5 bases). Looked up from germline, CDR1 is SGDLS and CDR2 is YYNGEE. CDR3 size: 14 residues. V lost 0 bases to trimming and J lost 5 bases, with 11 bases between them. The CDR3 here is CASSVVAEGYGYTF. For the CDR3, the DNA is TGTGCCAGCAGCGTAGTGGCCGAGGGGTATGGCTACACCTTC.

The chain couples TRBV11-2 to TRBJ2-1; 12 bases agree with TRBD2. J was trimmed by 4 bases and V by 5 bases; bases with no gene match: 9. The CDR3 consists of 17 residues. Germline V gene lookup returns CDR1 SGHAT and CDR2 FQNNGV. CDR3 loop: CASSKRTSGTTYNEQFF. In DNA, the CDR3 is TGTGCCAGCAGCAAAAGGACTAGCGGGACGACGTACAATGAGCAGTTCTTC.

This chain's CDR3 is CASSDRGTNYGYTF. The CDR3 bases are TGTGCCAGCAGTGACAGGGGGACCAACTATGGCTACACCTTC. The chain links TRBV2 to TRBJ1-2; 7 nucleotides align to TRBD1. The V gene end was trimmed by 3 bases and the J gene end by 2 bases; junction bases not matched to a gene: 3. The CDR3 has 14 amino acids. Looked up from germline, CDR1 is SNHLY and CDR2 is FYNNEI.

This chain joins TRBV9 and TRBJ2-5; D call uncertain. CDR3 length: 14 residues. Trimming left V 0 bases short and J 1 base short, with 7 bases between. The germline V gene encodes CDR1 SGDLS and CDR2 YYNGEE. The CDR3 nucleotides read TGTGCCAGCAGCGTAGTGGGTGCCCAAGAGACCCAGTACTTC. This codes for CASSVVGAQETQYF.

V usage is TRBV29-1 and J usage is TRBJ2-1, with 7 bases aligning to TRBD1. The CDR3 covers 14 residues. V trimming: 3 bases; J trimming: 3 bases; junction bases outside the gene matches: 5. Germline-derived CDR1 and CDR2 are SQVTM and ANQGSEA. CDR3 loop: CSVDWGQSYNEQFF. The CDR3 nucleotides read TGCAGCGTTGATTGGGGACAGAGCTACAATGAGCAGTTCTTC.

The genes are TRBV30 and TRBJ2-4, with D perhaps TRBD1 or TRBD2 (5 bases each). CDR1 GTSNPN and CDR2 SVGIG come from the germline V gene (reference sequence). V was pared by 4 bases and J by 1 base, with 14 bases between. The CDR3 length is 15 residues. The CDR3 loop is CAWTHGGRAKNIQYF. The CDR3 DNA follows: TGTGCCTGGACCCATGGGGGTCGCGCCAAAAACATTCAGTACTTC.

The V and J genes are TRBV5-1 and TRBJ1-1, with a tentative D call TRBD1 (6 bases). The CDR3 sequence is 14 residues long. Germline CDR1 reads SGHRS; CDR2 reads YFSETQ. V lost 4 bases and J 4 bases, leaving 14 bases between the germline ends. The CDR3 nucleotides read TGCGCCAGCAGCCGGAACGACAGGACCACTGAAGCTTTCTTT. Amino acids: CASSRNDRTTEAFF. Full variable domain (remainder filled in from reference TRBV5-1 and TRBJ1-1): KAGVTQTPRYLIKTRGQQVTLSCSPISGHRSVSWYQQTPGQGLQFLFEYFSETQRNKGNFPGRFSGRQFSNSRSEMNVSTLELGDSALYLCASSRNDRTTEAFFGQGTRLTVV.

This clone was counted a single time. J is TRBJ2-5 and V is TRBV11-2; D is uncertain. The germline V and J ends were trimmed by 5 bases and 2 bases, with 12 bases remaining between them. Germline V gene sequence: CDR1 SGHAT, CDR2 FQNNGV. This CDR3 comprises 14 residues. The CDR3 region is CASSKTGPQETQYF. CDR3 nucleotides: TGTGCCAGCAGCAAAACCGGGCCGCAAGAGACCCAGTACTTC.

The chain combines TRBV7-6 with TRBJ2-6, with 8 bases aligning to TRBD1. The junction had 6 bases not matched to a gene; V was cut back by 5 bases and J by 3 bases. The CDR3 has 16 amino acids. From germline, CDR1 is SGHVS and CDR2 FNYEAQ. CDR3 loop: CASSKTGEDGANVLTF. The CDR3 DNA reads as TGTGCCAGCAGCAAGACAGGGGAAGATGGGGCCAACGTCCTGACTTTC.

The V call is TRBV30, the J call TRBJ2-1; 12 bases are a match to TRBD2. Germline V gene lookup returns CDR1 GTSNPN and CDR2 SVGIG (reference sequence). The CDR3 is 16 amino acids. The ends lost 2 bases at V and 8 bases at J; junction bases unmatched: 10. The CDR3 DNA reads TGTGCCTGGAGTCACCGGACTAGCGGGGCCCTTTATGAGCAGTTCTTC. Its translation is CAWSHRTSGALYEQFF.

In this sample, this clone turned up once. V gene TRBV28 combines with J gene TRBJ1-3, with TRBD1 matching over 7 bases. The CDR3 sequence is 15 residues long. Germline V lookup: CDR1 MDHEN, CDR2 SYDVKM. The J segment lost 7 bases and the V segment lost 5 bases, leaving 11 bases of the junction unmatched. CDR3 in amino acids: CASSPWTGPRNTIYF. The CDR3 region has the DNA TGTGCCAGCAGTCCTTGGACAGGCCCACGGAACACCATATATTTT. The variable domain in full, with the rest retrieved from reference TRBV28 and TRBJ1-3, is DVKVTQSSRYLVKRTGEKVFLECVQDMDHENMFWYRQDPGLGLRLIYFSYDVKMKEKGDIPEGYSVSREKKERFSLILESASTNQTSMYLCASSPWTGPRNTIYFGEGSWLTVV.

The rearrangement uses TRBV5-1 and TRBJ2-1; 10 nucleotides align to TRBD1. This CDR3 has 13 residues. V lost 3 bases, J lost 6 bases, and 0 bases stayed unmatched. The germline V gene has CDR1 SGHRS and CDR2 YFSETQ. DNA of the CDR3: TGCGCCAGCAGCTGGACAGGGGGCAATGAGCAGTTCTTC. This sequence encodes CASSWTGGNEQFF.

The rearrangement links TRBV5-1 to TRBJ1-1; the D is unclear. The V end was cut by 1 base, the J end by 5 bases, with 12 bases between. The germline gives CDR1 SGHRS, CDR2 YFSETQ. CDR3 length: 14 residues. This CDR3 reads CASSLQPPATEAFF. The CDR3 nucleotides read TGCGCCAGCAGCTTGCAACCCCCGGCGACTGAAGCTTTCTTT. Drawing the rest from reference TRBV5-1 and TRBJ1-1, the complete variable domain is KAGVTQTPRYLIKTRGQQVTLSCSPISGHRSVSWYQQTPGQGLQFLFEYFSETQRNKGNFPGRFSGRQFSNSRSEMNVSTLELGDSALYLCASSLQPPATEAFFGQGTRLTVV.

The rearrangement joins TRBV7-2 to TRBJ2-1; the D gene is possibly TRBD2 (5 bases). Germline CDR1 is SGHTA and CDR2 is FQGNSA. This CDR3 is 13 amino acids long. The V gene lost 5 bases and the J gene lost 9 bases, with 14 bases spanning the gap. The CDR3: CASSGISGSEQFF. CDR3 nucleotide sequence: TGTGCCAGCAGCGGGATCAGCGGAAGTGAGCAGTTCTTC.